One and the same sample provided the 27 T cell receptor beta chains below, sequenced in a study of blood T cell repertoires in COVID-19. Sequencing used immunoSEQ multiplex PCR; TCRdb keeps in-frame clones, though not all of them. The repertoire consists of 200,000 to 250,000 clones, with 86% occurring once and the leading ten covering roughly a tenth. Sample: peripheral blood. The receptors derive from a woman in her 50s with COVID-19, enrolled during active disease.

Comment on this clone: The junction differs from germline at one of its ends, possibly a read error. The chain has TRBV6-6 and TRBJ1-2; D is possibly TRBD1 (6 bases). CDR3 length: 15 residues. Germline V CDR1 and CDR2: MNHNY, SVGAGI (reference sequence). The CDR3 protein is CASRYWTALNYGYTF. As DNA, the CDR3 is TGTGCCAGCAGGTACTGGACAGCCCTTAACTATGGCTACACCTTC.

This clone has just one count. This chain joins TRBV29-1 and TRBJ1-3, with D maybe TRBD1 (6 bases). Trimming removed 4 bases from V and 2 bases from J, with 9 bases in between. The CDR3 runs 13 residues. CDR1 SQVTM and CDR2 ANQGSEA come from the germline V gene. The CDR3 is CSVGGGTGNTIYF. CDR3 DNA sequence: TGCAGCGTTGGAGGGGGTACTGGAAACACCATATATTTT.

For the CDR3, the DNA is TGTGCCAGCAGTACGGGACAGGGGTCTTTTAACTATGGCTACACCTTC. The encoded protein is CASSTGQGSFNYGYTF. The chain links TRBV2 to TRBJ1-2; the match to TRBD1 covers 10 bases. Germline CDR1 and CDR2: SNHLY and FYNNEI. The length of the CDR3 is 16 residues. The V gene end was trimmed by 5 bases and the J gene end by 1 base; junction bases not matched to a gene: 7.

This chain joins TRBV24-1 and TRBJ1-2; the D gene is possibly TRBD1 (5 bases). CDR1 and CDR2 (germline): KGHDR, SFDVKD. The V gene lost 2 bases and the J gene lost 6 bases, with 18 bases spanning the gap. The CDR3 is 16 amino acids. CDR3: CATSDSNRFLPDGYTF. DNA of the CDR3: TGTGCCACCAGTGATTCAAACAGGTTCCTCCCTGATGGCTACACCTTC.

V gene TRBV19 combines with J gene TRBJ2-1; D call uncertain. This CDR3 has 16 residues. CDR1 is LNHDA and CDR2 is SQIVND in the germline V gene (reference sequence). Trimming took 3 bases from V and 0 from J, leaving 12 bases between them. In DNA form, the CDR3 reads TGTGCCAGTAGTATGATAAGAGGCCCCTCCTACAATGAGCAGTTCTTC. Amino acids: CASSMIRGPSYNEQFF.

V usage is TRBV5-4 and J usage is TRBJ1-6; TRBD1 matches at 10 bases. The CDR3 length is 15 residues. Trimming cost V 0 bases and J 10 bases; bases outside gene matches: 4. Germline V gene sequence: CDR1 SGHNT, CDR2 YYREEE (reference sequence). In DNA, the CDR3 is TGTGCCAGCAGCTTGGGGGGGACAGGGGACTCACCCCTCCACTTT. Encoded protein: CASSLGGTGDSPLHF.

The chain combines TRBV7-8 with TRBJ2-3; D is perhaps TRBD1 (6 bases). Deletions cut 5 bases from V and 2 bases from J, with 20 bases between. This CDR3 is 17 amino acids long. Germline CDR1 is SGHVS and CDR2 is FQNEAQ. CDR3 DNA: TGTGCCAGCAGCCCAAGGGGGAAGACAGTTTCCACAGATACGCAGTATTTT. This translates into CASSPRGKTVSTDTQYF. Supplemented by reference TRBV7-8 and TRBJ2-3, the full variable domain reads GAGVSQSPRYKVAKRGQDVALRCDPISGHVSLFWYQQALGQGPEFLTYFQNEAQLDKSGLPSDRFFAERPEGSVSTLKIQRTQQEDSAVYLCASSPRGKTVSTDTQYFGPGTRLTVL.

This clone was picked up one time. This chain connects TRBV12-3 or TRBV12-4 to TRBJ1-1; no clear D. The CDR3 totals 12 residues. Trimming took 5 bases from V and 7 from J, leaving 11 bases between them. The CDR3 sequence is CASSITEFEAFF. The CDR3 DNA sequence: TGTGCCAGCAGTATAACAGAGTTTGAAGCTTTCTTT.

The DNA for the CDR3 is TGTGCCAGCGGGGGCAGGGGTGTTAGCGGGGAGCTGTTTTTT. Translated: CASGGRGVSGELFF. This sequence joins TRBV27 and TRBJ2-2; TRBD1 is a possible D gene (6 bases). The V end was cut by 8 bases, the J end by 7 bases, with 17 bases between. The CDR3 is 14 amino acids. Germline V gene data show CDR1 as MNHEY and CDR2 as SMNVEV (reference sequence).

V is TRBV29-1 and J is TRBJ2-5; 8 nucleotides align to TRBD1. The CDR3 is 14 amino acids. Unmatched junction bases numbered 13, after V lost 6 bases and J lost 7 bases. CDR1 and CDR2 from the germline V gene are SQVTM and ANQGSEA. In nucleotides, the CDR3 is TGCAGCGTGTACTTTGGACAGGGTGGAGGGACCCAGTACTTC. The encoded protein is CSVYFGQGGGTQYF.

This chain links TRBV6-5 with TRBJ2-3; the D gene is possibly TRBD1 (6 bases). The ends were cut back, 7 bases at V and 0 bases at J, with 8 bases in the middle. Germline V lookup: CDR1 MNHEY, CDR2 SVGAGI. The CDR3 contains 13 residues. This CDR3 reads CASNTGSTDTQYF. The CDR3 bases are TGTGCCAGCAACACAGGGAGCACAGATACGCAGTATTTT.

This clone has a single count. This chain joins TRBV6-2 or TRBV6-3 and TRBJ2-3; D remains ambiguous. Germline loops: CDR1 MNHEY, CDR2 SVGEGT. Trimming left V 5 bases short and J 3 bases short, with 15 bases between. This CDR3 is built from 15 residues. The CDR3 DNA reads TGTGCCAGCAGTCCCCCCCCTCCGGGTACAGATACGCAGTATTTT. It codes for CASSPPPPGTDTQYF.

This clone appeared once. CDR3 sequence reads: CASSLRTGGSEKLFF. Here the CDR3 DNA reads TGTGCCAGCAGCTTGAGGACAGGAGGGAGTGAAAAACTGTTTTTT. The chain uses TRBV7-2 and TRBJ1-4; TRBD1 aligns across 7 bases. The ends lost 3 bases at V and 7 bases at J; junction bases unmatched: 8. The CDR3 covers 15 residues. CDR1 is SGHTA and CDR2 is FQGNSA in the germline V gene.

In its sample, this clone was seen once. CDR3 protein: CASRWGDNQPQHF. CDR3 nucleotide sequence: TGTGCCAGCAGGTGGGGAGACAATCAGCCCCAGCATTTT. The chain carries TRBV27 and TRBJ1-5; no definite D call. Germline CDR1 is MNHEY and CDR2 is SMNVEV (reference sequence). With 6 bases removed from V and 3 bases from J, the gap between germline ends came to 9 bases. This CDR3 has 13 amino acids.

The V call is TRBV2, the J call TRBJ1-6; 7 bases are shared with TRBD1. The germline V gene encodes CDR1 SNHLY and CDR2 FYNNEI. The CDR3 covers 14 residues. The V gene end was trimmed by 5 bases and the J gene end by 4 bases; junction bases not matched to a gene: 2. The CDR3 nucleotides are TGTGCCAGCAGTCGGGACAGTTATAATTCACCCCTCCACTTT. Encoded protein: CASSRDSYNSPLHF.

The rearrangement links TRBV19 to TRBJ1-5; TRBD1 aligns across 9 bases. CDR1 is LNHDA and CDR2 is SQIVND in the germline V gene (reference sequence). Unmatched junction bases numbered 9, after V lost 3 bases and J lost 9 bases. The CDR3 length is 15 residues. CDR3 amino acids: CASSIYGTGSRPQHF. The CDR3 coding sequence is TGTGCCAGTAGTATCTACGGGACAGGGAGTCGGCCCCAGCATTTT.

The V gene is TRBV5-1, the J gene TRBJ2-2, with 8 bases lining up with TRBD1. Germline values: CDR1 SGHRS, CDR2 YFSETQ. The trim removed 4 bases at V and 5 bases at J, leaving 10 bases unmatched. This CDR3 is 16 amino acids long. The CDR3 DNA reads as TGCGCCAGCAGCCACGGACAGGGCCTGGGGACCGGGGAGCTGTTTTTT. This codes for CASSHGQGLGTGELFF.

This clone came up once. The chain combines TRBV7-9 with TRBJ2-2; possible D gene TRBD1, 6 bases. Trimming took off 3 bases at V and 2 bases at J, with 7 bases between the two ends. Germline CDR1 is SEHNR and CDR2 is FQNEAQ (reference sequence). There are 14 residues in the CDR3. In DNA form, the CDR3 reads TGTGCCAGCAGCTTGGACAGAAACACCGGGGAGCTGTTTTTT. Protein sequence: CASSLDRNTGELFF.

The rearrangement joins TRBV28 to TRBJ1-4; 8 bases align to TRBD1. The CDR3 loop spans 14 amino acids. Looked up from germline, CDR1 is MDHEN and CDR2 is SYDVKM. V was pared by 5 bases and J by 8 bases, with 7 bases of the junction left unmatched. The CDR3 region has the DNA TGTGCCAGCAGTCGACGACAGGGGAGGGAAAAACTGTTTTTT. Its protein is CASSRRQGREKLFF.

The V and J genes are TRBV11-2 and TRBJ1-2, with 8 bases fitting TRBD1. CDR1 and CDR2 from the germline V gene are SGHAT and FQNNGV. The V and J ends lost 0 bases and 7 bases, in that order; junction bases with no gene match: 19. This CDR3 has 19 amino acids. This chain's CDR3 is CASSLEVVMPRRTGSGYTF. CDR3 sequence (DNA): TGTGCCAGCAGCTTAGAGGTGGTGATGCCTCGAAGGACAGGGTCTGGCTACACCTTC.

The chain combines TRBV5-1 with TRBJ2-2; no clear D. The V gene's germline CDR1 is SGHRS and CDR2 YFSETQ. V was shortened by 0 bases and J by 4 bases, with 7 bases between the two germline ends. This CDR3 contains 14 residues. The CDR3 loop is CASSLVGPTGELFF. CDR3 coding DNA: TGCGCCAGCAGCTTGGTGGGCCCCACCGGGGAGCTGTTTTTT.

This sequence joins TRBV28 and TRBJ1-1; D is uncertain. Trimming took off 0 bases at V and 3 bases at J, with 11 bases between the two ends. CDR3 length: 15 amino acids. Germline V gene lookup returns CDR1 MDHEN and CDR2 SYDVKM. CDR3 protein: CASSLWRARDTEAFF. The CDR3 nucleotides read TGTGCCAGCAGTTTATGGCGGGCCAGAGACACTGAAGCTTTCTTT.

The CDR3 spells CAIRTREQGRDEQYF. The DNA of the CDR3 is TGTGCCATCAGAACGAGGGAACAGGGGAGAGACGAGCAGTACTTC. This chain joins TRBV10-3 and TRBJ2-7, with 7 positions matching TRBD1. V lost 6 bases and J lost 5; bases outside the gene matches: 13. This CDR3 spans 15 amino acids. From germline, CDR1 is ENHRY and CDR2 SYGVKD.

At least ten counts were recorded for this clone. The chain employs TRBV4-1 and TRBJ1-4, with TRBD1 matching 7 bases. Germline V gene data show CDR1 as MGHRA and CDR2 as YSYEKL. V shed 1 base, J shed 8 bases, and the junction held 10 bases outside the gene matches. The CDR3 totals 16 residues. The DNA for the CDR3 is TGCGCCAGCAGCCAAGTTCTGAACAGACAGGGAGAAAAACTGTTTTTT. This encodes CASSQVLNRQGEKLFF.

The chain joins TRBV30 to TRBJ1-2; no clear D. The germline V and J ends were trimmed by 4 bases and 8 bases, with 14 bases remaining between them. The CDR3 loop spans 12 amino acids. CDR1 and CDR2 (germline): GTSNPN, SVGIG (reference sequence). The CDR3 coding sequence is TGTGCCTGGAAAGGAGGAACCGAGGGCTACACCTTC. This gives the protein CAWKGGTEGYTF.

The chain recombines TRBV28 with TRBJ2-2; 9 bases map to TRBD2. Per the germline V gene, CDR1 is MDHEN and CDR2 is SYDVKM. The CDR3 has 17 residues. V shed 1 base, J shed 5 bases, and the junction held 8 bases outside the gene matches. The CDR3 DNA reads as TGTGCCAGCAGTTTATTGGGCGCGGGGGGGACAACCGGGGAGCTGTTTTTT. Protein: CASSLLGAGGTTGELFF.

The chain carries TRBV3-1 (or the pseudogene TRBV3-2) and TRBJ1-4; TRBD1 aligns across 7 bases. The CDR3 has 14 amino acids. CDR1 is LGHDT and CDR2 is YNNKEL in the germline V gene (reference sequence). The V segment lost 3 bases and the J segment 5 bases; nucleotides outside the gene matches: 3. Here the CDR3 DNA reads TGTGCCAGCAGCCAGGGGACAGAGAATGAAAAACTGTTTTTT. Protein sequence: CASSQGTENEKLFF.